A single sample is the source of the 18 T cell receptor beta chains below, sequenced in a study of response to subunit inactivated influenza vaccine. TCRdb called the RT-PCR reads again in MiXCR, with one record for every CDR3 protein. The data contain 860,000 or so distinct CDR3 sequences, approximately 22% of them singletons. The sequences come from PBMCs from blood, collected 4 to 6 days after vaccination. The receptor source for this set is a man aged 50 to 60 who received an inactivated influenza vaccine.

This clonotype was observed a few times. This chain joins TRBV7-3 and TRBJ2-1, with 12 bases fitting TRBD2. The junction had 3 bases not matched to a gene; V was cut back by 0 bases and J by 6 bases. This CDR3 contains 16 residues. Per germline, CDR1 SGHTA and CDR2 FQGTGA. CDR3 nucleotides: TGTGCCAGCAGCTTAACAGGACTAGCGGGAAGCAATGAGCAGTTCTTC. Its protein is CASSLTGLAGSNEQFF.

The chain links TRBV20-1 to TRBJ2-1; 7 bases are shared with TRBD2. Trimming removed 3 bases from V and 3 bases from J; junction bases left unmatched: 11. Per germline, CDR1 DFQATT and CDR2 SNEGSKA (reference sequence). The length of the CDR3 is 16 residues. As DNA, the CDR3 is TGCAGTGCTAGCGGAAAGGGGCGGGAGTACTACAATGAGCAGTTCTTC. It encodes CSASGKGREYYNEQFF.

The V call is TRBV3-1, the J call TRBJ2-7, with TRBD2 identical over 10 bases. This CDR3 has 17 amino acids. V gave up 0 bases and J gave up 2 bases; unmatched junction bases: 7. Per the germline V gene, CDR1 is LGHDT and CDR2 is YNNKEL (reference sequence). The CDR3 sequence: CASSQDASGSVPYEQYF. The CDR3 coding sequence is TGTGCCAGCAGCCAAGACGCTAGCGGGAGCGTCCCCTACGAGCAGTACTTC.

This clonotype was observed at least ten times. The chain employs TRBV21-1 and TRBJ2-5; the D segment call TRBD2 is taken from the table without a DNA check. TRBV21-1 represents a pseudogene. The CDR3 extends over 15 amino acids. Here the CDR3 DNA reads TGTGCCAGCGCCCGGTTTAGCGAGAACGGGGAGACCCAGTACTTC. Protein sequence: CASARFSENGETQYF.

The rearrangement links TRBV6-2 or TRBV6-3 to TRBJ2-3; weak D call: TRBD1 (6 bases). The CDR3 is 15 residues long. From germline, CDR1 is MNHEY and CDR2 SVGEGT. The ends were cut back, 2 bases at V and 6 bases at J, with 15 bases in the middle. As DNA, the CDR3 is TGTGCCAGCAGTTACGCCAACAGGGTCAGGGATACGCAGTATTTT. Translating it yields CASSYANRVRDTQYF.

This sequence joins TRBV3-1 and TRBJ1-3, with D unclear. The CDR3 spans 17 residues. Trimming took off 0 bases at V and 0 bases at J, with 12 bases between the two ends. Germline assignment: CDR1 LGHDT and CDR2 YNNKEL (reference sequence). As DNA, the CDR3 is TGTGCCAGCAGCCAAGAGATGCGGTCGAGCTCTGGAAACACCATATATTTT. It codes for CASSQEMRSSSGNTIYF.

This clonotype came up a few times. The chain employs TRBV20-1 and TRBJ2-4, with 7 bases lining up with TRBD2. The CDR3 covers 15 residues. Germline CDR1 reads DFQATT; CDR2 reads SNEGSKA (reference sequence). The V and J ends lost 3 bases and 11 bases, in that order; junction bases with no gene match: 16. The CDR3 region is CSARIQSSGAGVQYF. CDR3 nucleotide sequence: TGCAGTGCTAGGATCCAGTCTAGCGGTGCCGGGGTTCAGTACTTC.

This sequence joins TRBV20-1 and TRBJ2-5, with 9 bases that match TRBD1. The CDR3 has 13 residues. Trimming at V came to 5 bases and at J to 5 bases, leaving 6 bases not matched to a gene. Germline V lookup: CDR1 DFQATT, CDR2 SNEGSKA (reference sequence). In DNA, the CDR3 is TGCAGTGCTTTGGGGACAGGGATCGAGACCCAGTACTTC. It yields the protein CSALGTGIETQYF.

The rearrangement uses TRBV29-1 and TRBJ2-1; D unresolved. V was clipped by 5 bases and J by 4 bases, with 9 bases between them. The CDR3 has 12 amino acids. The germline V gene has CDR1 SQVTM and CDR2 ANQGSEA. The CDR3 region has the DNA TGCAGCGTTCAACTGGCGTACAATGAGCAGTTCTTC. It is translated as CSVQLAYNEQFF.

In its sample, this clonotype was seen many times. CDR3 amino acids: CASSFRSAAGGYNEQFF. Written as DNA, the CDR3 is TGTGCCAGCAGCTTTCGCTCGGCGGCGGGAGGTTACAATGAGCAGTTCTTC. The V gene is TRBV5-6, the J gene TRBJ2-1; 8 bases fit TRBD2. The CDR3 spans 17 residues. V lost 2 bases, J lost 4 bases, and 11 bases stayed unmatched. CDR1 is SGHDT and CDR2 is YYEEEE in the germline V gene.

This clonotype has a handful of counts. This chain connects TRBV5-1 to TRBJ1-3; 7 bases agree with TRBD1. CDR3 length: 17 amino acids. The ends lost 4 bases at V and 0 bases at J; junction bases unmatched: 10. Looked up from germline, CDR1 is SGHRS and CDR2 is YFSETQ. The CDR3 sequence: CASSPSGQVLSGNTIYF. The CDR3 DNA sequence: TGCGCCAGCAGCCCGTCCGGACAGGTCCTCTCTGGAAACACCATATATTTT.

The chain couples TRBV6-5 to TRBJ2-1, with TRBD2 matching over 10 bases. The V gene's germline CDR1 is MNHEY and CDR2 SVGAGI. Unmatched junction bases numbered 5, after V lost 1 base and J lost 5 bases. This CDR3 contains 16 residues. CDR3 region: CASSYLGLAKNNEQFF. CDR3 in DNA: TGTGCCAGCAGTTACTTGGGACTAGCGAAGAACAATGAGCAGTTCTTC.

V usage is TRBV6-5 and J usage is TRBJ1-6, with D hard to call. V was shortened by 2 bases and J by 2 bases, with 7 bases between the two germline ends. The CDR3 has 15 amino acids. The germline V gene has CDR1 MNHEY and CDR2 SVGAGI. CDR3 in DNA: TGTGCCAGCAGTTACCTAGACACCTATAATTCACCCCTCCACTTT. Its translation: CASSYLDTYNSPLHF.

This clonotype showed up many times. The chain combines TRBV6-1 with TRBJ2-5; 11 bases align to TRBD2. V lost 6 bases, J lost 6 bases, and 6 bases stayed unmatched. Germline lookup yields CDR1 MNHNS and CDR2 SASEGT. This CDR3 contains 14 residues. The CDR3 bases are TGTGCCAGCAGGAATAGCGGGGGGGATAAGACCCAGTACTTC. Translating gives CASRNSGGDKTQYF.

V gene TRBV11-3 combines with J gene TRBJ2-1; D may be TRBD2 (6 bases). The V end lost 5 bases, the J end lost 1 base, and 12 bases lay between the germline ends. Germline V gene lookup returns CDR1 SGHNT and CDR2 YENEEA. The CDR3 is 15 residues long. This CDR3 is CASSKLSGSYNEQFF. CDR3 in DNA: TGTGCCAGCAGCAAACTTAGCGGATCCTACAATGAGCAGTTCTTC.

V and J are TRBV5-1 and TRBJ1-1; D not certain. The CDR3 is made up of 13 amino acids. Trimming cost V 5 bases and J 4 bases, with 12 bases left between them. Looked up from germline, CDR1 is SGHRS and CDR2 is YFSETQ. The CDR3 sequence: CASRVGWSTEAFF. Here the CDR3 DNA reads TGCGCCAGCAGGGTAGGGTGGAGCACTGAAGCTTTCTTT.

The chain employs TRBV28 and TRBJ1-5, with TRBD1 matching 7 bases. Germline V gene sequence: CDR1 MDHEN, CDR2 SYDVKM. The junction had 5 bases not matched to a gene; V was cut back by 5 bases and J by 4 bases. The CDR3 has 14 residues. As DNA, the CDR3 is TGTGCCAGCAGTCCAGACAGGGTGAATCAGCCCCAGCATTTT. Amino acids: CASSPDRVNQPQHF.

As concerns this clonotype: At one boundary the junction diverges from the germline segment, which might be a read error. CDR3 in amino acids: CASSQDGRDGWHF. Here the CDR3 DNA reads TGCGCCAGCAGCCAGGATGGCAGGGATGGGTGGCATTTT. This rearrangement joins TRBV5-1 to TRBJ2-3; D possibly corresponds to TRBD1 (5 bases). This CDR3 comprises 13 residues. Germline V CDR1 and CDR2: SGHRS, YFSETQ.